The 29 T cell receptor beta chains in this list originate from one sample, sequenced in a study of T cells in localized non-small cell lung cancer. The assay was immunoSEQ multiplex PCR, and TCRdb's table has in-frame clones only and misses some. The table lists tens of thousands of clones, about four fifths of them singletons. The starting material was peripheral blood, obtained before any cancer treatment. The origin of the receptors is a male donor at least 60 years old with stage III squamous cell lung carcinoma.

The chain employs TRBV5-1 and TRBJ1-2, with D maybe TRBD1 (5 bases). This CDR3 comprises 18 residues. Germline V lookup: CDR1 SGHRS, CDR2 YFSETQ. Trimming left V 0 bases short and J 6 bases short, with 24 bases between. CDR3 amino acids: CASSLARPGRIGGDGYTF. CDR3 bases: TGCGCCAGCAGCTTGGCCCGGCCAGGGAGAATTGGGGGTGATGGCTACACCTTC. The variable domain in full, completed from reference TRBV5-1 and TRBJ1-2, reads KAGVTQTPRYLIKTRGQQVTLSCSPISGHRSVSWYQQTPGQGLQFLFEYFSETQRNKGNFPGRFSGRQFSNSRSEMNVSTLELGDSALYLCASSLARPGRIGGDGYTFGSGTRLTVV.

The chain couples TRBV6-1 to TRBJ1-1; tentative D call: TRBD1 (5 bases). Germline CDR1 reads MNHNS; CDR2 reads SASEGT. Trimming took off 7 bases at V and 0 bases at J, with 9 bases between the two ends. The CDR3 has 13 amino acids. The CDR3: CASKPQVNTEAFF. The CDR3 DNA sequence: TGTGCCAGCAAACCACAGGTGAACACTGAAGCTTTCTTT.

The chain joins TRBV30 to TRBJ2-4, with D possibly being TRBD2 (6 bases). Germline lookup yields CDR1 GTSNPN and CDR2 SVGIG (reference sequence). The V and J ends lost 2 bases and 6 bases respectively, with 17 bases between them. The CDR3 spans 15 residues. CDR3 protein: CAWSSTRATRNIQYF. CDR3 sequence (DNA): TGTGCCTGGAGTAGTACCAGGGCGACTAGAAACATTCAGTACTTC. Together with reference TRBV30 and TRBJ2-4, the CDR3 gives the full variable domain: SQTIHQWPATLVQPVGSPLSLECTVEGTSNPNLYWYRQAAGRGLQLLFYSVGIGQISSEVPQNLSASRPQDRQFILSSKKLLLSDSGFYLCAWSSTRATRNIQYFGAGTRLSVL.

There are a few counts of this clone. J is TRBJ2-3 and V is TRBV7-2; 7 bases agree with TRBD2. The germline CDR1 and CDR2 sequences are SGHTA and FQGNSA. V was clipped by 4 bases and J by 3 bases; unmatched bases: 4. This CDR3 region has 14 residues. The CDR3 DNA reads as TGTGCCAGCAGCTACCTCGGGAGGACAGATACGCAGTATTTT. This sequence encodes CASSYLGRTDTQYF.

This rearrangement joins TRBV4-2 to TRBJ2-3; a weak D match, TRBD2 (5 bases). Germline-derived CDR1 and CDR2 are LGHNA and YNFKEQ. Trimming removed 0 bases at V and 6 bases at J, with 7 bases between. This CDR3 is 13 amino acids long. CDR3 sequence (DNA): TGTGCCAGCAGCCAAGAGAGAGGGGATACGCAGTATTTT. Translating it yields CASSQERGDTQYF.

The rearrangement joins TRBV25-1 to TRBJ1-2; D unresolved. With 2 bases removed from V and 4 bases from J, the gap between germline ends came to 14 bases. The germline gives CDR1 MGHDK, CDR2 SYGVNS. This CDR3 has 15 amino acids. This CDR3 reads CASSEPATAFYGYTF. CDR3 bases: TGTGCCAGCAGTGAACCCGCTACGGCGTTCTATGGCTACACCTTC.

The chain's CDR3 is CASSWRAGGPRTDTQYF. The CDR3 DNA reads as TGCGCCAGCAGCTGGCGGGCGGGGGGGCCCCGCACAGATACGCAGTATTTT. This chain connects TRBV5-1 to TRBJ2-3, with 9 bases identical to TRBD2. The V and J ends lost 3 bases and 1 base, in that order; junction bases with no gene match: 9. The length of the CDR3 is 17 residues. From germline, CDR1 is SGHRS and CDR2 YFSETQ.

The chain combines TRBV10-2 with TRBJ1-1; no clear D. Germline loops: CDR1 WSHSY, CDR2 SAAADI. Trimming cost V 3 bases and J 4 bases, with 9 bases left between them. CDR3 length equals 13 residues. CDR3 sequence reads: CASSDVVTTEAFF. The DNA of the CDR3 is TGCGCCAGCAGTGATGTGGTGACCACTGAAGCTTTCTTT.

The genes are TRBV5-1 and TRBJ1-1; D is possibly TRBD1 (5 bases). This CDR3 is 18 amino acids long. Germline V gives CDR1 SGHRS, CDR2 YFSETQ. Between the trimmed V and J ends, which lost 0 bases and 2 bases, there was a span of 20 bases. The CDR3 here is CASSLGKEGWGRNTEAFF. Here the CDR3 DNA reads TGCGCCAGCAGCTTGGGTAAAGAAGGGTGGGGCAGAAACACTGAAGCTTTCTTT.

This clone came up once. This chain uses TRBV5-1 with TRBJ2-7; no clear D. Germline-derived CDR1 and CDR2 are SGHRS and YFSETQ. This CDR3 spans 16 amino acids. Trimming took 2 bases from V and 0 from J, leaving 15 bases between them. CDR3 region: CASSFPVSGLSYEQYF. CDR3 DNA: TGCGCCAGCAGCTTCCCCGTATCGGGCCTCTCCTACGAGCAGTACTTC.

CDR3 residues: CASRAGPNEKLFF. DNA of the CDR3: TGTGCCAGCAGGGCAGGGCCTAATGAAAAACTGTTTTTT. The chain uses TRBV25-1 and TRBJ1-4; tentative D call: TRBD1 (5 bases). With 6 bases removed from V and 3 bases from J, the gap between germline ends came to 8 bases. Germline CDR1 is MGHDK and CDR2 is SYGVNS. This CDR3 is 13 amino acids long.

The chain is built from TRBV5-1 and TRBJ1-1, with D possibly matching TRBD1 (5 bases). Per germline, CDR1 SGHRS and CDR2 YFSETQ. The V and J ends lost 4 bases and 10 bases respectively, with 17 bases between them. This CDR3 region has 13 residues. DNA for the CDR3: TGCGCCAGCAGCCCGGGGACGGATAATACAGCTTTCTTT. The encoded protein is CASSPGTDNTAFF.

The V gene is TRBV7-9, the J gene TRBJ1-2; D remains unclear. The germline gives CDR1 SEHNR, CDR2 FQNEAQ (reference sequence). The V and J ends lost 1 base and 2 bases respectively, with 8 bases between them. The CDR3 runs 14 residues. In DNA form, the CDR3 reads TGTGCCAGCAGCTTAGGATCGGGGAACTATGGCTACACCTTC. It is translated as CASSLGSGNYGYTF. The whole variable domain, remainder taken from reference TRBV7-9 and TRBJ1-2, is DTGVSQNPRHKITKRGQNVTFRCDPISEHNRLYWYRQTLGQGPEFLTYFQNEAQLEKSRLLSDRFSAERPKGSFSTLEIQRTEQGDSAMYLCASSLGSGNYGYTFGSGTRLTVV.

The rearrangement links TRBV11-2 to TRBJ2-3; TRBD2 matches 8 bases. The V gene's germline CDR1 is SGHAT and CDR2 FQNNGV. The ends lost 6 bases at V and 4 bases at J; junction bases unmatched: 6. CDR3 size: 14 residues. In DNA, the CDR3 is TGTGCCAGCAGTTCCGGGGGGGGCCCAGATACGCAGTATTTT. Translating gives CASSSGGGPDTQYF.

The V call is TRBV5-1, the J call TRBJ2-5; 12 bases line up with TRBD2. Germline V lookup: CDR1 SGHRS, CDR2 YFSETQ. The CDR3 totals 14 residues. Trimming removed 4 bases from V and 4 bases from J; junction bases left unmatched: 2. The CDR3 DNA follows: TGCGCCAGCAGCCCGGGACTAGCGGGAGAGACCCAGTACTTC. It specifies CASSPGLAGETQYF.

The genes are TRBV5-1 and TRBJ2-6; D may match TRBD1 or TRBD2 (5 bases each). The CDR3 sequence is 14 residues long. Germline lookup yields CDR1 SGHRS and CDR2 YFSETQ. V dropped 5 bases and J dropped 2 bases, with 8 bases sitting between them. For the CDR3, the DNA is TGCGCCAGCAGGGGGGACGCTGGGGCCAACGTCCTGACTTTC. Encoded protein: CASRGDAGANVLTF.

The V call is TRBV4-2, the J call TRBJ1-2; possible D gene TRBD1, 6 bases. CDR1 is LGHNA and CDR2 is YNFKEQ in the germline V gene. Between the trimmed V and J ends, which lost 5 bases and 7 bases, there was a span of 11 bases. The length of the CDR3 is 12 residues. The CDR3 spells CASSLQGFGYTF. CDR3 nucleotides: TGTGCCAGCAGCTTACAGGGATTTGGCTACACCTTC.

The chain couples TRBV5-6 to TRBJ1-1, with D uncertain. CDR1 and CDR2 (germline): SGHDT, YYEEEE. V lost 0 bases to trimming and J lost 3 bases, with 9 bases between them. The CDR3 runs 14 residues. The CDR3 DNA follows: TGTGCCAGCAGCTTGGCGTCGGGATACACTGAAGCTTTCTTT. This gives the protein CASSLASGYTEAFF.

The gene calls are TRBV2 and TRBJ1-2; 10 bases agree with TRBD1. Germline CDR1 SNHLY, CDR2 FYNNEI. V lost 7 bases, J lost 6 bases, and 2 bases stayed unmatched. The CDR3 totals 12 residues. DNA for the CDR3: TGTGCCAGCACTGGGACAGGGGATGGCTACACCTTC. Translating it yields CASTGTGDGYTF.

This clone was observed a few times. The chain links TRBV7-6 to TRBJ1-1; D not resolved. CDR3 size: 14 residues. The V gene lost 5 bases and the J gene lost 1 base, with 11 bases spanning the gap. Looked up from germline, CDR1 is SGHVS and CDR2 is FNYEAQ. CDR3 bases: TGTGCCAGCAGCCCGGGTGTCTGGAACACTGAAGCTTTCTTT. As protein: CASSPGVWNTEAFF.

The chain links TRBV7-8 to TRBJ2-3; 10 nucleotides agree with TRBD2. The germline CDR1 and CDR2 sequences are SGHVS and FQNEAQ. After removal of 5 bases from V and 4 bases from J, the junction contained 12 bases not matched to a gene. The CDR3 loop spans 17 amino acids. The CDR3 region is CASSPIQSGREPDTQYF. The CDR3 bases are TGTGCCAGCAGCCCGATACAAAGCGGGAGGGAACCAGATACGCAGTATTTT.

The CDR3 spells CASSIIGGRAGYTF. As DNA, the CDR3 is TGTGCCAGTAGTATAATAGGAGGAAGGGCTGGCTACACCTTC. The rearrangement links TRBV19 to TRBJ1-2; D not certain. CDR3 length: 14 amino acids. Germline V gives CDR1 LNHDA, CDR2 SQIVND (reference sequence). V dropped 2 bases and J dropped 7 bases, with 14 bases sitting between them.

The rearrangement links TRBV5-1 to TRBJ2-1; the match to TRBD2 covers 14 bases. There are 17 residues in the CDR3. V was clipped by 3 bases and J by 9 bases; unmatched bases: 11. Germline CDR1 is SGHRS and CDR2 is YFSETQ. CDR3 loop: CASSSGVKGLAGVEQFF. CDR3 DNA sequence: TGCGCCAGCAGCTCTGGAGTAAAGGGACTAGCGGGAGTTGAGCAGTTCTTC.

This clone was recorded a few times. This sequence joins TRBV2 and TRBJ1-1; D perhaps matches TRBD1 (6 bases). V dropped 8 bases and J dropped 1 base, with 14 bases sitting between them. The CDR3 is made up of 14 amino acids. Germline CDR1 and CDR2: SNHLY and FYNNEI. The CDR3 reads CASRRWGANTEAFF. In DNA form, the CDR3 reads TGTGCCAGCCGGAGATGGGGGGCGAACACTGAAGCTTTCTTT.

This chain uses TRBV7-9 with TRBJ1-2; 9 bases are a match to TRBD1. Germline trimming cut 4 bases from V and 6 bases from J; bases unmatched to any gene: 6. CDR3 size: 14 residues. Germline values: CDR1 SEHNR, CDR2 FQNEAQ (reference sequence). The CDR3 region is CASSSGTGWDGYTF. In DNA, the CDR3 is TGTGCCAGCAGCTCTGGGACAGGGTGGGATGGCTACACCTTC.

The rearrangement joins TRBV28 to TRBJ1-4; 9 positions agree with TRBD1. The V and J ends lost 6 bases and 8 bases, in that order; junction bases with no gene match: 10. Germline values: CDR1 MDHEN, CDR2 SYDVKM. The CDR3 loop spans 15 amino acids. This chain's CDR3 is CASSTGQGVWEKLFF. The CDR3 coding sequence is TGTGCCAGCAGCACGGGACAGGGTGTGTGGGAAAAACTGTTTTTT.

The chain carries TRBV7-8 and TRBJ2-1; TRBD2 matches at 9 bases. Trimming at V came to 1 base and at J to 6 bases, leaving 7 bases not matched to a gene. This CDR3 spans 16 amino acids. Germline values: CDR1 SGHVS, CDR2 FQNEAQ. CDR3 loop: CASSLVRLAGSNEQFF. CDR3 DNA: TGTGCCAGCAGCTTAGTCAGGCTAGCGGGATCCAATGAGCAGTTCTTC.

This clone was detected a few times. The chain employs TRBV4-1 and TRBJ1-5, with D unresolved. The CDR3 is made up of 15 amino acids. Germline CDR1 reads MGHRA; CDR2 reads YSYEKL. Between the trimmed V and J ends, which lost 4 bases and 0 bases, there was a span of 10 bases. The CDR3 DNA reads TGCGCCAGCAGCCCGGATCAGAATAGCAATCAGCCCCAGCATTTT. Protein sequence: CASSPDQNSNQPQHF.

In this sample, this clone turned up once. The chain recombines TRBV9 with TRBJ1-1, with 7 bases lining up with TRBD1. The ends lost 3 bases at V and 1 base at J; junction bases unmatched: 12. Germline V lookup: CDR1 SGDLS, CDR2 YYNGEE. The CDR3 extends over 17 amino acids. CDR3 sequence: CASSARQGSLTNTEAFF. In nucleotides, the CDR3 is TGTGCCAGCAGCGCGCGACAGGGATCCTTAACGAACACTGAAGCTTTCTTT.